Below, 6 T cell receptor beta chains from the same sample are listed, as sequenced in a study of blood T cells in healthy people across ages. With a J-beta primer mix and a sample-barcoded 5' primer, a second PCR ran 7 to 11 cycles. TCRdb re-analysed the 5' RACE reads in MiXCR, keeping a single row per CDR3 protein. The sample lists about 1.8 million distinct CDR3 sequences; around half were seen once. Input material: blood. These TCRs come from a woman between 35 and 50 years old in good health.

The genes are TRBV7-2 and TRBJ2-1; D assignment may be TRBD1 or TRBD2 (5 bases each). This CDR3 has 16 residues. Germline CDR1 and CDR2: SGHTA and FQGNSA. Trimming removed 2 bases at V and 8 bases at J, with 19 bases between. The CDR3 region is CASSLSWPEGWDEQFF. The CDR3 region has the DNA TGTGCCAGCAGCTTAAGTTGGCCAGAGGGGTGGGATGAGCAGTTCTTC. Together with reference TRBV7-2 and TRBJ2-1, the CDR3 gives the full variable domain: GAGVSQSPSNKVTEKGKDVELRCDPISGHTALYWYRQSLGQGLEFLIYFQGNSAPDKSGLPSDRFSAERTGGSVSTLTIQRTQQEDSAVYLCASSLSWPEGWDEQFFGPGTRLTVL.

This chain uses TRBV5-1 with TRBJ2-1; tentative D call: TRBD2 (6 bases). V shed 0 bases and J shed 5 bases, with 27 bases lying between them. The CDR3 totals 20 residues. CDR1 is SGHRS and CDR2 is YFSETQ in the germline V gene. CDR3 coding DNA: TGCGCCAGCAGCTTGGAGCCCGGATGGGGTGGGAGAAGGGAGGACAATGAGCAGTTCTTC. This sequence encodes CASSLEPGWGGRREDNEQFF.

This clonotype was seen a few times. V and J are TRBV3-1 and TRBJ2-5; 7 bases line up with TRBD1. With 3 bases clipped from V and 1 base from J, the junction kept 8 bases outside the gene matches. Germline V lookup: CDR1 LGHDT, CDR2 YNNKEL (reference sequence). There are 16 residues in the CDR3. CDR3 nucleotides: TGTGCCAGCAGCCACGCCCGGGACAGTCTCCAAGAGACCCAGTACTTC. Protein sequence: CASSHARDSLQETQYF.

The CDR3 spells CASSRGVGSGTQETQYF. The CDR3 nucleotides read TGTGCCAGCAGCCGAGGTGTTGGGAGCGGCACACAAGAGACCCAGTACTTC. The genes are TRBV4-2 and TRBJ2-5; possible D gene TRBD2, 5 bases. CDR3 size: 17 residues. Per germline, CDR1 LGHNA and CDR2 YNFKEQ. Deletions cut 4 bases from V and 2 bases from J, with 20 bases between.

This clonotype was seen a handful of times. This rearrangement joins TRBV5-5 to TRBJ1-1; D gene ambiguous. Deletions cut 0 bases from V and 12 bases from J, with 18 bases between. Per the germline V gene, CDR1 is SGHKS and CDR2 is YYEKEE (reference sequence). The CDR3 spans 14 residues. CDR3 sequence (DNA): TGTGCCAGCAGCTTGGGGGGAACCCGCGATGGGTCTTTCTTT. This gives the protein CASSLGGTRDGSFF. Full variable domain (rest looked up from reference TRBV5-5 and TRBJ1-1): DAGVTQSPTHLIKTRGQQVTLRCSPISGHKSVSWYQQVLGQGPQFIFQYYEKEERGRGNFPDRFSARQFPNYSSELNVNALLLGDSALYLCASSLGGTRDGSFFGQGTRLTVV.

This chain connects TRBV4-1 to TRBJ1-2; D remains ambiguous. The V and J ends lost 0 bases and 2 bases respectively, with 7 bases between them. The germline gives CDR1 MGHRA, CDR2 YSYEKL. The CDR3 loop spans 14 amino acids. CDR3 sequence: CASSQEIQNYGYTF. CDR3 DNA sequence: TGCGCCAGCAGCCAAGAAATACAGAACTATGGCTACACCTTC.